The 30 T cell receptor beta chains below all came from one sample that was sequenced in a study of T cells in Graves' hyperthyroidism and ophthalmopathy. The investigators amplified TCR beta CDR3 regions from RNA transcripts. The HTBI set primed first-round TCR CDR3 RT-PCR. MiXCR, run by TCRdb on the multiplex PCR reads, gives a single entry per CDR3 protein. The table includes approximately 610,000 distinct CDR3 sequences, roughly 14% detected once. The sequenced sample consisted of blood. The receptors come from a woman aged 40 to 55 with Graves' ophthalmopathy.

This clonotype was counted many times. The J gene is TRBJ1-1, the V gene TRBV28, with a weak D call TRBD1 (5 bases). The CDR3 loop spans 14 amino acids. With 7 bases removed from V and 3 bases from J, the gap between germline ends came to 15 bases. Germline V gene sequence: CDR1 MDHEN, CDR2 SYDVKM. The CDR3 region is CASTLQSGYTEAFF. The CDR3 bases are TGTGCCAGCACTCTACAGTCAGGGTACACTGAAGCTTTCTTT.

This clonotype has a handful of counts. The rearrangement uses TRBV28 and TRBJ1-1; 8 bases align to TRBD1. The germline V gene encodes CDR1 MDHEN and CDR2 SYDVKM. V lost 3 bases, J lost 4 bases, and 10 bases stayed unmatched. This CDR3 has 16 amino acids. CDR3 in amino acids: CASSLTGAFPFTEAFF. CDR3 DNA sequence: TGTGCCAGCAGTTTGACAGGGGCTTTTCCTTTCACTGAAGCTTTCTTT.

This clonotype was seen many times. V and J are TRBV20-1 and TRBJ1-1; D is ambiguous. With 0 bases removed from V and 3 bases from J, the gap between germline ends came to 20 bases. CDR1 and CDR2 from the germline V gene are DFQATT and SNEGSKA (reference sequence). The CDR3 sequence is 17 residues long. This CDR3 is CSARDPIWSDLDTEAFF. CDR3 bases: TGCAGTGCTAGAGATCCCATTTGGTCCGACCTGGACACTGAAGCTTTCTTT.

CDR3 coding DNA: TGTGCCAGCAGCTCACCCGGGACAGGGGGCAGCGAGCAGTACTTC. Translated: CASSSPGTGGSEQYF. The chain employs TRBV28 and TRBJ2-7; 12 positions match TRBD1. The V gene's germline CDR1 is MDHEN and CDR2 SYDVKM. The ends lost 6 bases at V and 6 bases at J; junction bases unmatched: 9. This CDR3 spans 15 amino acids. Supplemented by reference TRBV28 and TRBJ2-7, the full variable domain reads DVKVTQSSRYLVKRTGEKVFLECVQDMDHENMFWYRQDPGLGLRLIYFSYDVKMKEKGDIPEGYSVSREKKERFSLILESASTNQTSMYLCASSSPGTGGSEQYFGPGTRLTVT.

In this sample, this clonotype turned up many times. V and J are TRBV6-1 and TRBJ2-7; unclear D gene. V shed 6 bases and J shed 7 bases, with 16 bases lying between them. CDR1 and CDR2 from the germline V gene are MNHNS and SASEGT. This CDR3 comprises 13 residues. CDR3 bases: TGTGCCAGCAGCGAGTGGACCGCTGGGGAGCAGTACTTC. Its protein product is CASSEWTAGEQYF.

This clonotype was seen ten or more times. This sequence joins TRBV12-3 or TRBV12-4 and TRBJ2-7; 7 bases are a match to TRBD1. Trimming cost V 4 bases and J 3 bases; bases outside gene matches: 18. The CDR3 extends over 18 amino acids. DNA of the CDR3: TGTGCCAGCAGTTCCATTTTACGGGACAGACTTATCAACTACGAGCAGTACTTC. Translated, it gives CASSSILRDRLINYEQYF.

At least ten counts were recorded for this clonotype. The chain employs TRBV6-4 and TRBJ2-2; a possible D gene is TRBD2 (6 bases). Germline CDR1 MRHNA, CDR2 SNTAGT. The V end was cut by 1 base, the J end by 3 bases, with 6 bases between. This CDR3 has 14 residues. Here the CDR3 DNA reads TGTGCCAGCAGTGACTGGGGGGACACCGGGGAGCTGTTTTTT. The encoded protein is CASSDWGDTGELFF.

This clonotype was detected ten times or more. The CDR3 coding sequence is TGTGCCAGCAGTTACTTCATACCAAAAGAGGAGACCCAGTACTTC. Residues: CASSYFIPKEETQYF. V is TRBV6-2 or TRBV6-3 and J is TRBJ2-5; D not resolved. Between the trimmed V and J ends, which lost 1 base and 5 bases, there was a span of 14 bases. The germline CDR1 and CDR2 sequences are MNHEY and SVGEGT. CDR3 size: 15 residues.

This clonotype was detected many times. V is TRBV6-2 or TRBV6-3 and J is TRBJ2-5, with 10 bases identical to TRBD2. This CDR3 spans 14 amino acids. Per the germline V gene, CDR1 is MNHEY and CDR2 is SVGEGT. V dropped 5 bases and J dropped 2; count of bases not matched to a gene: 2. Here the CDR3 DNA reads TGTGCCAGCAGTATACTAGCGGGACAAGAGACCCAGTACTTC. Translated: CASSILAGQETQYF.

This clonotype was counted ten times or more. V and J are TRBV30 and TRBJ1-5; D remains ambiguous. The CDR3 contains 16 residues. Germline V gene sequence: CDR1 GTSNPN, CDR2 SVGIG (reference sequence). Trimming removed 2 bases from V and 1 base from J, with 15 bases in between. The CDR3 spells CAWSSGVMTSNQPQHF. The CDR3 DNA sequence: TGTGCCTGGAGTTCTGGGGTTATGACGAGCAATCAGCCCCAGCATTTT.

This clonotype showed up many times. The chain joins TRBV12-3 or TRBV12-4 to TRBJ2-1; TRBD2 agrees at 7 bases. The ends lost 5 bases at V and 4 bases at J; junction bases unmatched: 8. The CDR3 is 15 residues long. The CDR3 nucleotides read TGTGCCAGCAGTGAAAGTCTAGCGGAGTACAATGAGCAGTTCTTC. Amino acid sequence: CASSESLAEYNEQFF.

V gene TRBV2 combines with J gene TRBJ2-1; D gene uncertain. Germline V gives CDR1 SNHLY, CDR2 FYNNEI. V lost 8 bases and J lost 6, with 20 bases in between. The CDR3 has 15 residues. CDR3 amino acids: CASGPSRRSSNEQFF. Written as DNA, the CDR3 is TGTGCCAGCGGCCCCTCCCGGAGAAGCTCCAATGAGCAGTTCTTC.

This clonotype was recorded at least ten times. The V and J genes are TRBV28 and TRBJ2-7; 11 positions agree with TRBD2. V was clipped by 6 bases and J by 12 bases; unmatched bases: 13. CDR1 and CDR2 from the germline V gene are MDHEN and SYDVKM. This CDR3 spans 14 amino acids. The DNA of the CDR3 is TGTGCCAGCAGAGGGGGACTAGCGGTAAAATGGTCGTACTTC. Translation: CASRGGLAVKWSYF.

This rearrangement joins TRBV4-3 to TRBJ2-7; maybe TRBD1 (6 bases). This CDR3 is built from 17 residues. The V end lost 4 bases, the J end lost 2 bases, and 21 bases lay between the germline ends. Germline CDR1 and CDR2: LGHNA and YSLEER. The CDR3, as DNA: TGCGCCAGCAGCCGAGATCTGGGCAGGGGCAATGCCTACGAGCAGTACTTC. Its translation is CASSRDLGRGNAYEQYF.

This clonotype was seen many times. The chain uses TRBV27 and TRBJ2-7; 9 nucleotides line up with TRBD1. This CDR3 region has 14 residues. Unmatched junction bases numbered 9, after V lost 6 bases and J lost 6 bases. Germline V lookup: CDR1 MNHEY, CDR2 SMNVEV (reference sequence). CDR3 sequence: CASRTDRGFGEQYF. As DNA, the CDR3 is TGTGCCAGCAGGACGGACAGGGGTTTTGGCGAGCAGTACTTC.

This clonotype has at least ten counts. The V gene is TRBV19, the J gene TRBJ2-5; 7 positions agree with TRBD2. CDR3 length equals 16 residues. The J segment lost 5 bases and the V segment lost 1 base, leaving 10 bases of the junction unmatched. Germline V gene sequence: CDR1 LNHDA, CDR2 SQIVND (reference sequence). The CDR3 loop reads CASSIASGTGQETQYF. In nucleotides, the CDR3 is TGTGCCAGTAGTATAGCGAGCGGGACCGGCCAGGAGACCCAGTACTTC.

This clonotype appeared a few times. Possible read error: a much larger clone is one base away. V usage is TRBV10-3 and J usage is TRBJ2-7, with D possibly called TRBD1 or TRBD2 (5 bases each). The CDR3 totals 13 residues. Germline assignment: CDR1 ENHRY and CDR2 SYGVKD. V lost 8 bases and J 3 bases, leaving 14 bases between the germline ends. The CDR3 here is CAILGEGVYEQYF. The CDR3 region has the DNA TGTGCCATCTTGGGGGAAGGGGTCTACGAGCAGTACTTC.

This clonotype was counted many times. The chain has TRBV27 and TRBJ1-2, with 9 bases aligning to TRBD1. This CDR3 is built from 13 residues. The germline V gene has CDR1 MNHEY and CDR2 SMNVEV (reference sequence). Trimming at V came to 4 bases and at J to 8 bases, leaving 5 bases not matched to a gene. The CDR3: CASSSGTGRGYTF. The CDR3 DNA reads TGTGCCAGCAGTTCCGGGACAGGGCGAGGCTACACCTTC.

The table lists this clonotype with many counts. The chain recombines TRBV6-5 with TRBJ2-7; D call uncertain. This CDR3 has 13 residues. Germline CDR1 MNHEY, CDR2 SVGAGI. V lost 8 bases, J lost 2 bases, and 13 bases lay in between. The CDR3 DNA is TGTGCCAGCTTTAAGACGGATACCTACGAGCAGTACTTC. Translating gives CASFKTDTYEQYF.

This chain links TRBV30 with TRBJ1-1; D is undetermined. With 1 base removed from V and 10 bases from J, the gap between germline ends came to 19 bases. From germline, CDR1 is GTSNPN and CDR2 SVGIG (reference sequence). CDR3 length equals 14 residues. In nucleotides, the CDR3 is TGTGCCTGGAGTGCCCAGGTGGTGGCGCAAGGAGCTTTCTTT. It translates to CAWSAQVVAQGAFF.

This clonotype was recorded at least ten times. This chain uses TRBV27 with TRBJ2-4, with D possibly matching TRBD2 (7 bases). The germline gives CDR1 MNHEY, CDR2 SMNVEV (reference sequence). V dropped 4 bases and J dropped 5 bases, with 21 bases sitting between them. The CDR3 sequence is 17 residues long. The CDR3 region has the DNA TGTGCCAGCAGTTCCAATCCCCCCTTGGGGGGGCAAAACATTCAGTACTTC. Amino acids: CASSSNPPLGGQNIQYF.

The chain links TRBV15 to TRBJ1-5; unclear D gene. Germline values: CDR1 LNHNV, CDR2 YYDKDF (reference sequence). V lost 1 base to trimming and J lost 6 bases, with 13 bases between them. The CDR3 sequence is 15 residues long. The CDR3 DNA is TGTGCCACCAGCAGAGTCTTCGAGGGTGCTCAGCCCCAGCATTTT. As protein: CATSRVFEGAQPQHF.

Many counts were recorded for this clonotype. This chain joins TRBV6-2 or TRBV6-3 and TRBJ2-3, with unresolved D. V lost 2 bases and J lost 3, with 9 bases in between. The CDR3 covers 14 residues. Germline CDR1 is MNHEY and CDR2 is SVGEGT. The CDR3 region is CASSYVRQTDTQYF. CDR3 sequence (DNA): TGTGCCAGCAGTTACGTACGACAAACAGATACGCAGTATTTT.

This clonotype was seen a few times. This chain joins TRBV2 and TRBJ2-5; 10 bases align to TRBD2. After removal of 3 bases from V and 4 bases from J, the junction contained 5 bases not matched to a gene. The CDR3 covers 15 residues. Germline V gene data show CDR1 as SNHLY and CDR2 as FYNNEI. The CDR3: CASSEGTSGTETQYF. The CDR3, as DNA: TGTGCCAGCAGTGAGGGAACTAGCGGGACAGAGACCCAGTACTTC.

At least ten counts were recorded for this clonotype. The gene calls are TRBV19 and TRBJ2-7, with TRBD2 matching over 10 bases. The length of the CDR3 is 14 residues. Germline trimming cut 4 bases from V and 5 bases from J; bases unmatched to any gene: 5. Germline V CDR1 and CDR2: LNHDA, SQIVND (reference sequence). The DNA for the CDR3 is TGTGCCAGTAGTAGGCTAGCGGGAGCACACGAGCAGTACTTC. As protein: CASSRLAGAHEQYF.

The V call is TRBV7-2, the J call TRBJ1-3; D unresolved. Germline assignment: CDR1 SGHTA and CDR2 FQGNSA. Trimming took off 2 bases at V and 1 base at J, with 6 bases between the two ends. The CDR3 has 14 amino acids. DNA for the CDR3: TGTGCCAGCAGCTTATCTTGGTCTGGAAACACCATATATTTT. It yields the protein CASSLSWSGNTIYF.

At least ten counts were recorded for this clonotype. The CDR3 nucleotides are TGCAGCGTGCGGCAGGGGACTGAAGCTTTCTTT. This codes for CSVRQGTEAFF. The V and J genes are TRBV29-1 and TRBJ1-1; maybe TRBD1 (6 bases). This CDR3 is built from 11 residues. The germline CDR1 and CDR2 sequences are SQVTM and ANQGSEA. V was trimmed by 6 bases and J by 5 bases, leaving 10 bases between them.

This clonotype was seen repeatedly, ten times or more. This rearrangement joins TRBV27 to TRBJ1-6; TRBD1 aligns across 7 bases. Unmatched junction bases numbered 11, after V lost 9 bases and J lost 6 bases. Germline V lookup: CDR1 MNHEY, CDR2 SMNVEV (reference sequence). The CDR3 length is 15 residues. The CDR3 DNA reads TGTGCCAGTTCCTGGTCCGGGACAGTTAATTCACCCCTCCACTTT. This encodes CASSWSGTVNSPLHF.

This clonotype was recorded many times. J is TRBJ2-4 and V is TRBV20-1, with D perhaps matching TRBD1 (5 bases). V lost 1 base and J 0 bases, leaving 10 bases between the germline ends. Looked up from germline, CDR1 is DFQATT and CDR2 is SNEGSKA (reference sequence). The CDR3 sequence is 15 residues long. In DNA form, the CDR3 reads TGCAGTGCTAGAGCAGACAGTCTAGCCAAAAACATTCAGTACTTC. This translates into CSARADSLAKNIQYF.

The rearrangement joins TRBV12-3 or TRBV12-4 to TRBJ1-1; D is unclear. The CDR3 has 14 residues. V lost 7 bases to trimming and J lost 3 bases, with 15 bases between them. The DNA for the CDR3 is TGTGCCAGCAACAAGGACGGAATAGACACTGAAGCTTTCTTT. As protein: CASNKDGIDTEAFF.